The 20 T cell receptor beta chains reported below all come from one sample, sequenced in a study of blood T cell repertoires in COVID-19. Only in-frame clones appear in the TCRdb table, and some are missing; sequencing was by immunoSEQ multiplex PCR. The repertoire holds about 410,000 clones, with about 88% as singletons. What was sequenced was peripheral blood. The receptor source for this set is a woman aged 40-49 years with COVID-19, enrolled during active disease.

CDR3: CASSPRDRLISYEQYF. CDR3 coding DNA: TGTGCCAGCAGCCCACGGGACAGGCTAATCTCCTACGAGCAGTACTTC. The V gene is TRBV14, the J gene TRBJ2-7; 8 bases match TRBD1. Germline V lookup: CDR1 SGHDN, CDR2 FVKESK. CDR3 length: 16 residues. The ends lost 4 bases at V and 0 bases at J; junction bases unmatched: 8.

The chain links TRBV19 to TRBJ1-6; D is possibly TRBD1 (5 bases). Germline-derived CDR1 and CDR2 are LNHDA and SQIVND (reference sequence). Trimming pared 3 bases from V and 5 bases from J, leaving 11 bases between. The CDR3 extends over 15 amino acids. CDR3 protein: CASSIDTGDNSPLHF. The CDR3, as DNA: TGTGCCAGTAGTATTGACACGGGGGATAATTCACCCCTCCACTTT.

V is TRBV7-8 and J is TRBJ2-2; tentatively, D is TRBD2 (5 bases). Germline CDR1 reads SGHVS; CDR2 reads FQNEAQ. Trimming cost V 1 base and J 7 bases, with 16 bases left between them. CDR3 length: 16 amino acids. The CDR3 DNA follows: TGTGCCAGCAGCTTAGGCCGGGGTCATTTAGGCGGGGAGCTGTTTTTT. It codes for CASSLGRGHLGGELFF.

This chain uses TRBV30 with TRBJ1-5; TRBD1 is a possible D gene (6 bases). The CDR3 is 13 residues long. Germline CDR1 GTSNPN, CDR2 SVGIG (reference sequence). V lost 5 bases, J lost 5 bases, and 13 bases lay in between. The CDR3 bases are TGTGCCTGGGCGGACAGCTCAGATCAGCCCCAGCATTTT. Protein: CAWADSSDQPQHF.

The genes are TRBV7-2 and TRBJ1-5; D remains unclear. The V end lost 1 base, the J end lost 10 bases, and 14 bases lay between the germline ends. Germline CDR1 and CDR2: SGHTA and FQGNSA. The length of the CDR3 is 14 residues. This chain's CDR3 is CASSLGSRGLPQHF. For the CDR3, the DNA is TGTGCCAGCAGCTTAGGGAGTCGTGGATTACCCCAGCATTTT.

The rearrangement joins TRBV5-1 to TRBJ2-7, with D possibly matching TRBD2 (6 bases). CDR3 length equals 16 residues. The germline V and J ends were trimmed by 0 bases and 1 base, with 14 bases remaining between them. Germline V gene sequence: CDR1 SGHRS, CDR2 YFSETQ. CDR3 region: CASSLERGATSYEQYF. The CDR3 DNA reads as TGCGCCAGCAGCTTGGAACGCGGGGCTACTTCCTACGAGCAGTACTTC.

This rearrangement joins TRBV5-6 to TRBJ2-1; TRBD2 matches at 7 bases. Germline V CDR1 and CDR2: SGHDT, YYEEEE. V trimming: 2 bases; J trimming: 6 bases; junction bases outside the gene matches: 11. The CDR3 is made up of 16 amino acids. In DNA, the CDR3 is TGTGCCAGCAGCTTAAGTGGACTAGTGAGGGGCAATGAGCAGTTCTTC. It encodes CASSLSGLVRGNEQFF.

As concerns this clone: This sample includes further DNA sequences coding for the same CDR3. DNA for the CDR3: TGCGCCAGCAGCTTGGGGCAGAATGAAGCTTTCTTT. Amino acids: CASSLGQNEAFF. V and J are TRBV5-1 and TRBJ1-1; D is unresolved. V gave up 0 bases and J gave up 7 bases, with 7 bases separating them. CDR1 and CDR2 (germline): SGHRS, YFSETQ. The CDR3 contains 12 residues.

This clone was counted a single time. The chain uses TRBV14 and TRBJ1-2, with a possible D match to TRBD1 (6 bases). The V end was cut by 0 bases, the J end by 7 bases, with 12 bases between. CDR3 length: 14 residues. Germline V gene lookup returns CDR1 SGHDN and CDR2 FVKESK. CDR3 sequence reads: CASSQDRGRGGYTF. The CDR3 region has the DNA TGTGCCAGCAGCCAAGACAGGGGAAGAGGTGGCTACACCTTC.

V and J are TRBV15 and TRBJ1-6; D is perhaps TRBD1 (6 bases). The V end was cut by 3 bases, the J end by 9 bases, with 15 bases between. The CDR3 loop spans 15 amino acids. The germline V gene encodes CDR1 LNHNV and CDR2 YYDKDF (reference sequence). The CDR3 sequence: CATSRQQGGTSPLHF. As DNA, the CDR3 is TGTGCCACCAGCAGGCAACAGGGTGGGACTTCACCCCTCCACTTT.

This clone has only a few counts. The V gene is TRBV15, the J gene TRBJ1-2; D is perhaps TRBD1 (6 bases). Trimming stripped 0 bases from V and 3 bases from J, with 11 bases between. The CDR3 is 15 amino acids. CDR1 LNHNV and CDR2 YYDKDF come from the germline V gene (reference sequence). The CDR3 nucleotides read TGTGCCACCAGCAGAGATCAGGGGTGGGACTATGGCTACACCTTC. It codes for CATSRDQGWDYGYTF.

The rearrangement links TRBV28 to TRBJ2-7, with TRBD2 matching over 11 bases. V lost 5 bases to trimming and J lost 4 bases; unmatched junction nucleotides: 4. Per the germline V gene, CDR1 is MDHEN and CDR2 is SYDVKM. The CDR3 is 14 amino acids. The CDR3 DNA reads TGTGCCAGCAGTACTAGCGGGAGCGCGTACGAGCAGTACTTC. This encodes CASSTSGSAYEQYF.

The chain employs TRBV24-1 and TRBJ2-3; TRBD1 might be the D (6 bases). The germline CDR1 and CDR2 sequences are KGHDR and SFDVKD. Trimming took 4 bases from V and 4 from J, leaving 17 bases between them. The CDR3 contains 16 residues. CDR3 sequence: CATSDPLGGSADTQYF. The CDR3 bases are TGTGCCACCAGTGACCCACTAGGGGGTTCCGCAGATACGCAGTATTTT.

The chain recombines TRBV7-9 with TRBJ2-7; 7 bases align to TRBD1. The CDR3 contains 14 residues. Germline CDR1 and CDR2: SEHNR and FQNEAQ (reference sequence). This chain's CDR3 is CASSLGTGPVRVWV. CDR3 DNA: TGTGCCAGCAGCTTAGGGACAGGACCTGTTAGGGTTTGGGTC.

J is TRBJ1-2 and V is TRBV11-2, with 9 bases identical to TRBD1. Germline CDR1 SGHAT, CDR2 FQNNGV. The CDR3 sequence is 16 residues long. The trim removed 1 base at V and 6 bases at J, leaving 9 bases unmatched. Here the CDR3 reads CASSLGFGDRGDGYTF. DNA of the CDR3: TGTGCCAGCAGCTTAGGGTTCGGCGACAGGGGGGATGGCTACACCTTC.

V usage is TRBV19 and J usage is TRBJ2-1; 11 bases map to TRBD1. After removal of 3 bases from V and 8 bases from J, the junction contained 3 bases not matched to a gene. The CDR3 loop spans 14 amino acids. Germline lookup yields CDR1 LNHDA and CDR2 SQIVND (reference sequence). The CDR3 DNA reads TGTGCCAGTAGTATGGACAGGGGGCTCGATGAGCAGTTCTTC. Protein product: CASSMDRGLDEQFF.

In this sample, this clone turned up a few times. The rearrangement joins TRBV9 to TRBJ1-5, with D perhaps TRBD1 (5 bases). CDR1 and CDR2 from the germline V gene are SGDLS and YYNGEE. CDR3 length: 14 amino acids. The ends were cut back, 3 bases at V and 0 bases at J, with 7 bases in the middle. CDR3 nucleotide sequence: TGTGCCAGCAGCGGACAGAGTAGCAATCAGCCCCAGCATTTT. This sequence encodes CASSGQSSNQPQHF.

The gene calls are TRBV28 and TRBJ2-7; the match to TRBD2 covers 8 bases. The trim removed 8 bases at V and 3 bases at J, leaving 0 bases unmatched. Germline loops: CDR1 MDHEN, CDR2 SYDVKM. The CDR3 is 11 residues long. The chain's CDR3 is CASAGGYEQYF. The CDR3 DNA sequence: TGTGCCAGCGCGGGAGGCTACGAGCAGTACTTC.

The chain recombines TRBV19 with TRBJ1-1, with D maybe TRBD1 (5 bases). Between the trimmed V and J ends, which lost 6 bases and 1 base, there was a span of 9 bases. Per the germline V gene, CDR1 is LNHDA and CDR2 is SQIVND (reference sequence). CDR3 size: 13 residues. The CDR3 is CASSLQGNTEAFF. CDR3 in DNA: TGTGCCAGTAGCCTCCAGGGGAACACTGAAGCTTTCTTT.

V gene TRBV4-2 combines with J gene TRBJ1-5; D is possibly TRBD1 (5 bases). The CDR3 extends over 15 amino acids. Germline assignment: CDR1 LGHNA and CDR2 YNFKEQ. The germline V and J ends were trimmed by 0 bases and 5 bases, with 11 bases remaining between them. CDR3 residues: CASSQDRERDQPQHF. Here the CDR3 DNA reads TGTGCCAGCAGCCAAGACAGGGAACGGGATCAGCCCCAGCATTTT.